This TCR beta chain appears in the sequencing data of a study of response to subunit inactivated influenza vaccine. TCRdb independently ran MiXCR on the RT-PCR reads; one entry per CDR3 protein. The data show hundreds of thousands of distinct CDR3 sequences, approximately 15% seen once. This clonotype was counted a few times. Antigen: not known. Study-wide points: The authors put forward the suggestion that each seasonal influenza vaccination may bring in only a limited number of new T cells.

This CDR3 region has 15 residues. Trimming shortened V by 3 bases and J by 2 bases, and 13 bases separated the two germline ends. J is TRBJ1-2 and V is TRBV12-3 or TRBV12-4; tentatively, D is TRBD1 (5 bases). This clonotype originated in a man aged 45-65 years who received an inactivated influenza vaccine. The source was PBMCs from blood, collected approximately 13 days after vaccination. The CDR3 is CASSFSGQVNYGYTF. Here the CDR3 DNA reads TGTGCCAGCAGTTTTTCAGGGCAGGTGAACTATGGCTACACCTTC.